Each of the 5 T cell receptor beta chains below was sequenced from the same sample in a study of CXCR3-negative and CXCR3-positive naive CD8 T cells. Researchers prepared the TRB cDNA libraries using 5' RACE with UMI labels. TCRdb processed the 5' RACE reads again and assigns one entry to each CDR3 protein, with no DNA. The listing contains some 130,000 distinct CDR3 sequences. Sequenced input: naive CXCR3- CD8+ T cells from blood. The sample's subset: CD45RO-CCR7+CD27+CD95- naive CD8+ T cells lacking CXCR3 (TNR3-). These receptors originate from a human donor in good health. Some clones in this sample may be carry-over from other donors' samples.

The gene calls are TRBV5-1 and TRBJ2-1; TCRdb lists TRBD1, though no DNA is available to test this call. The CDR3 runs 15 residues. Germline-derived CDR1 and CDR2 are SGHRS and YFSETQ. CDR3 loop: CASSFGGGAARQQFF.

The chain is built from TRBV29-1 and TRBJ2-1; the D gene TCRdb calls, TRBD1, cannot be checked with no DNA. This CDR3 spans 18 amino acids. Germline loops: CDR1 SQVTM, CDR2 ANQGSEA. The CDR3 sequence: CSVEPGQGYLSSYNEQFF.

V and J are TRBV28 and TRBJ2-7; checking the TCRdb D call of TRBD1 is not possible without DNA. The germline CDR1 and CDR2 sequences are MDHEN and SYDVKM. The CDR3 consists of 15 residues. The CDR3 reads CASSQWDPLTYEQYF.

The rearrangement uses TRBV12-3 or TRBV12-4 and TRBJ2-7; the D call of TRBD2 rests on TCRdb alone, since no DNA is present to check it. The CDR3 is made up of 14 amino acids. The CDR3: CASSPTSDAYEQYF.

The chain carries TRBV4-1 and TRBJ2-1; no DNA is available, so the TRBD1 call from TCRdb remains unchecked. Germline lookup yields CDR1 MGHRA and CDR2 YSYEKL. The CDR3 runs 15 residues. CDR3 loop: CASSQTGTTYNEQFF.